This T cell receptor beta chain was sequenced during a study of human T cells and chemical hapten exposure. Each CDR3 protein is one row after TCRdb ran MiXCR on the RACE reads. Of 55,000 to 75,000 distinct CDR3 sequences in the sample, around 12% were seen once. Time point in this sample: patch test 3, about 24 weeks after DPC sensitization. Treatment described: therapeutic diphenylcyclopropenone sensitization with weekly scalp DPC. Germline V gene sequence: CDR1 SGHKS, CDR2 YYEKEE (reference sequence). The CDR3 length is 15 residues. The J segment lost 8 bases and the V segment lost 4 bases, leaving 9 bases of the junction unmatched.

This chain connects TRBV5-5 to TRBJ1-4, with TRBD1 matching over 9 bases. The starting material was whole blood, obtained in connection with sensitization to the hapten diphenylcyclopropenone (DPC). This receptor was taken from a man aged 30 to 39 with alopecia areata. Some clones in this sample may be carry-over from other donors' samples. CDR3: CASSGGTGPGEKLFF. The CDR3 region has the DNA TGTGCCAGCAGCGGGGGGACAGGGCCGGGAGAAAAACTGTTTTTT.